Sequencing of this T cell receptor beta chain was carried out in a study of T-cell memory formation after mild COVID-19. Findings and caveats of the study: Of the contracting clones, CD4+ ones lay mainly in CM and EM, and CD8+ ones in EMRA. Clones contracting across day 15 to 85 had a balanced CD4/CD8 profile; later expanding clones leaned CD4+. Certain responding clones were present in pre-infection memory, suggesting participation of cross-reactive memory.

cDNA libraries for TCR alpha and TCR beta, carrying sample barcodes and UMIs, came from 5'RACE with constant-segment primers. MiXCR, applied by TCRdb to the 5' RACE reads, yields one record per CDR3 protein. Here the sample spans 55,000 to 65,000 distinct CDR3 sequences, 9% to 9.5% being singletons. V lost 5 bases to trimming and J lost 4 bases; unmatched junction nucleotides: 12. CDR1 and CDR2 (germline): SEHNR, FQNEAQ (reference sequence). This CDR3 has 16 amino acids. Notes on this clonotype: The antigen is not known.

This chain connects TRBV7-9 to TRBJ2-7; 9 nucleotides agree with TRBD1. The sample comprised PBMCs or a T cell subset sorted from them (not recorded which). The TCR originated in a man between 18 and 35 years old who had mild COVID-19 (a few samples of this study predate the infection). Cell type and time point are not known. This CDR3 reads CASSGIAGQGMYEQYF. The CDR3 DNA is TGTGCCAGCAGCGGGATCGCGGGACAGGGAATGTACGAGCAGTACTTC.